These T cell receptor beta chains were read from a single sample in a study of technical replicates of blood from a few donors. Data came from immunoSEQ multiplex PCR; TCRdb stores just in-frame clones and leaves some out. The sample has about 75,000 clones, about 97% seen once. The sample taken for sequencing was T cells isolated from PBMCs. The receptor source for this set is a human donor in good health. Each CDR3 is given with its conserved first and last residue. A D gene is named only where the DNA matches it firmly. Clone size appears in some rows only: once, few, many, or a class for an expanded clone.

j_call: TRBJ2-7; clone_size: .; d_call: TRBD2; v_call: TRBV27; cdr3_length: 15; cdr3_aa: CASSFGGTTTYEQYF; cdr3_nt: TGTGCCAGCAGTTTCGGGGGGACGACAACCTACGAGCAGTACTTC
j_call: TRBJ2-1; clone_size: .; d_call: TRBD2; v_call: TRBV5-1; cdr3_length: 14; cdr3_aa: CASSLALAGDEQFF; cdr3_nt: TGCGCCAGCAGCTTGGCGCTAGCGGGCGATGAGCAGTTCTTC
j_call: TRBJ2-5; clone_size: .; d_call: TRBD2; v_call: TRBV7-2; cdr3_length: 14; cdr3_aa: CASSPGLNGETQYF; cdr3_nt: TGTGCCAGCAGCCCGGGACTAAACGGCGAGACCCAGTACTTC
j_call: TRBJ2-3; clone_size: .; d_call: .; v_call: TRBV5-1; cdr3_length: 14; cdr3_aa: CASSPGQSTDTQYF; cdr3_nt: TGCGCCAGCAGCCCCGGACAGAGCACAGATACGCAGTATTTT
j_call: TRBJ1-4; clone_size: few; d_call: .; v_call: TRBV25-1; cdr3_length: 12; cdr3_aa: CASSLNSEKLFF; cdr3_nt: TGTGCCAGCAGTCTTAACAGTGAAAAACTGTTTTTT
j_call: TRBJ1-2; clone_size: .; d_call: TRBD1; v_call: TRBV18; cdr3_length: 14; cdr3_aa: CASSPPTGGNGYTF; cdr3_nt: TGTGCCAGCTCACCGCCAACAGGGGGCAATGGCTACACCTTC
j_call: TRBJ2-1; clone_size: .; d_call: TRBD2; v_call: TRBV6-4; cdr3_length: 15; cdr3_aa: CASSDSTSGYNEQFF; cdr3_nt: TGTGCCAGCAGTGACTCGACTAGCGGGTACAATGAGCAGTTCTTC
j_call: TRBJ1-2; clone_size: .; d_call: .; v_call: TRBV2; cdr3_length: 14; cdr3_aa: CASSVGEILYGYTF; cdr3_nt: TGTGCCAGCAGTGTAGGAGAGATCCTCTATGGCTACACCTTC
j_call: TRBJ2-3; clone_size: .; d_call: TRBD2; v_call: TRBV28; cdr3_length: 15; cdr3_aa: CASSLLAGYTDTQYF; cdr3_nt: TGTGCCAGCAGTCTACTAGCGGGTTACACAGATACGCAGTATTTT
j_call: TRBJ1-1; clone_size: .; d_call: .; v_call: TRBV13; cdr3_length: 14; cdr3_aa: CASSLGDRNTEAFF; cdr3_nt: TGTGCCAGCAGCTTAGGGGACAGGAACACTGAAGCTTTCTTT
j_call: TRBJ2-7; clone_size: .; d_call: TRBD2; v_call: TRBV7-2; cdr3_length: 15; cdr3_aa: CASSLFGGSSYEQYF; cdr3_nt: TGTGCCAGCAGCTTATTTGGCGGGAGCTCCTACGAGCAGTACTTC
j_call: TRBJ2-7; clone_size: .; d_call: .; v_call: TRBV21-1; cdr3_length: 16; cdr3_aa: CASSKASREGLYEQYF; cdr3_nt: TGTGCCAGCAGCAAAGCTTCGCGGGAGGGCCTCTACGAGCAGTACTTC
j_call: TRBJ1-4; clone_size: .; d_call: TRBD1; v_call: TRBV12-5; cdr3_length: 15; cdr3_aa: CASGPIQGSSEKLFF; cdr3_nt: TGTGCTAGTGGTCCGATACAGGGGTCGTCTGAAAAACTGTTTTTT
j_call: TRBJ2-7; clone_size: .; d_call: TRBD2; v_call: TRBV6-5; cdr3_length: 13; cdr3_aa: CASSYLAGDEQYF; cdr3_nt: TGTGCCAGCAGTTACCTAGCGGGAGACGAGCAGTACTTC
j_call: TRBJ1-3; clone_size: .; d_call: .; v_call: TRBV6-6; cdr3_length: 12; cdr3_aa: CASSRSGNTIYF; cdr3_nt: TGTGCCAGCAGCCGCTCTGGAAACACCATATATTTT
j_call: TRBJ2-5; clone_size: .; d_call: .; v_call: TRBV7-9; cdr3_length: 15; cdr3_aa: CASSYPRTTEETQYF; cdr3_nt: TGTGCCAGCAGCTACCCTAGGACAACGGAAGAGACCCAGTACTTC
j_call: TRBJ2-7; clone_size: .; d_call: .; v_call: TRBV6-4; cdr3_length: 8; cdr3_aa: CVPGEQYF; cdr3_nt: TGTGTTCCCGGCGAGCAGTACTTC
j_call: TRBJ1-1; clone_size: .; d_call: .; v_call: TRBV2; cdr3_length: 17; cdr3_aa: CASSVAVSSSLNTEAFF; cdr3_nt: TGTGCCAGCAGTGTTGCGGTTAGCAGTTCTTTGAACACTGAAGCTTTCTTT
j_call: TRBJ2-1; clone_size: .; d_call: TRBD2; v_call: TRBV7-3; cdr3_length: 17; cdr3_aa: CASRIDPGTTINNEQFF; cdr3_nt: TGTGCCAGCAGGATTGACCCCGGGACTACCATCAACAATGAGCAGTTCTTC
j_call: TRBJ2-7; clone_size: .; d_call: .; v_call: TRBV15; cdr3_length: 14; cdr3_aa: CATSREPVPYEQYF; cdr3_nt: TGTGCCACCAGCAGAGAACCAGTCCCCTACGAGCAGTACTTC
j_call: TRBJ2-5; clone_size: .; d_call: TRBD2; v_call: TRBV19; cdr3_length: 16; cdr3_aa: CASSRTSGSGWETQYF; cdr3_nt: TGTGCCAGTAGTAGGACTAGCGGGAGCGGTTGGGAGACCCAGTACTTC
j_call: TRBJ2-3; clone_size: .; d_call: TRBD2; v_call: TRBV4-3; cdr3_length: 17; cdr3_aa: CASSQVTSGSGTDTQYF; cdr3_nt: TGCGCCAGCAGCCAAGTGACTAGCGGGAGTGGGACAGATACGCAGTATTTT
j_call: TRBJ2-1; clone_size: .; d_call: .; v_call: TRBV2; cdr3_length: 12; cdr3_aa: CASTGVGDEQFF; cdr3_nt: TGTGCCAGCACGGGAGTGGGAGATGAGCAGTTCTTC